The next 18 T cell receptor beta chains were all read from a single sample in a study of cytomegalovirus exposure and HLA in healthy donors. PCR primers comprised 60 Vbeta and 13 Jbeta primers. The table came from immunoSEQ multiplex PCR; TCRdb's copy has only in-frame clones and leaves some out. The table has over 150,000 clones, approximately 80% seen once. The sequencing input was PBMCs. These receptors all stem from a woman between 40 and 50 years old in good health and CMV-seropositive.

V usage is TRBV5-1 and J usage is TRBJ2-5; D is perhaps TRBD2 (5 bases). Trimming left V 0 bases short and J 5 bases short, with 11 bases between. Germline assignment: CDR1 SGHRS and CDR2 YFSETQ. This CDR3 is built from 14 residues. Here the CDR3 reads CASSLGPRRETQYF. CDR3 nucleotide sequence: TGCGCCAGCAGCTTGGGACCCAGGAGGGAGACCCAGTACTTC.

The CDR3 DNA reads as TGTGCCTGGATCCGAAAAACCCCGGGACAAGGCGAAAAACTGTTTTTT. Translated: CAWIRKTPGQGEKLFF. V is TRBV30 and J is TRBJ1-4; D is perhaps TRBD1 (6 bases). Germline CDR1 GTSNPN, CDR2 SVGIG (reference sequence). The V gene lost 4 bases and the J gene lost 8 bases, with 23 bases spanning the gap. This CDR3 has 16 residues.

The chain joins TRBV19 to TRBJ1-5; D not certain. The CDR3 is made up of 15 amino acids. V lost 10 bases and J 0 bases, leaving 16 bases between the germline ends. Germline CDR1 is LNHDA and CDR2 is SQIVND (reference sequence). CDR3 sequence: CATTLGGSSNQPQHF. The CDR3 DNA follows: TGTGCCACCACCCTTGGAGGCAGTAGCAATCAGCCCCAGCATTTT. Drawing the rest from reference TRBV19 and TRBJ1-5, the complete variable domain is DGGITQSPKYLFRKEGQNVTLSCEQNLNHDAMYWYRQDPGQGLRLIYYSQIVNDFQKGDIAEGYSVSREKKESFPLTVTSAQKNPTAFYLCATTLGGSSNQPQHFGDGTRLSIL.

This chain links TRBV5-4 with TRBJ2-7; 14 bases fit TRBD2. CDR1 and CDR2 from the germline V gene are SGHNT and YYREEE (reference sequence). This CDR3 is built from 16 residues. V was pared by 4 bases and J by 9 bases, with 12 bases of the junction left unmatched. The chain's CDR3 is CASSNGTSGRTGTQYF. The CDR3 bases are TGTGCCAGCAGCAATGGGACTAGCGGGAGAACCGGAACGCAGTACTTC. Looking up the rest from reference TRBV5-4 and TRBJ2-7 gives the full variable domain: ETGVTQSPTHLIKTRGQQVTLRCSSQSGHNTVSWYQQALGQGPQFIFQYYREEENGRGNFPPRFSGLQFPNYSSELNVNALELDDSALYLCASSNGTSGRTGTQYFGPGTRLTVT.

This clone was seen a few times. The chain has TRBV30 and TRBJ2-7; TRBD1 matches 9 bases. Germline V gene lookup returns CDR1 GTSNPN and CDR2 SVGIG (reference sequence). V was pared by 3 bases and J by 3 bases, with 9 bases of the junction left unmatched. This CDR3 spans 15 amino acids. In nucleotides, the CDR3 is TGTGCCTGGAGGGGTCCCGGGACAGGGTTCTACGAGCAGTACTTC. Amino acids: CAWRGPGTGFYEQYF.

To note about this clone: Other DNA sequences in this sample translate to the same CDR3. The V and J genes are TRBV5-1 and TRBJ1-2; the D gene is possibly TRBD1 (5 bases). The germline V gene encodes CDR1 SGHRS and CDR2 YFSETQ. Trimming left V 3 bases short and J 2 bases short, with 5 bases between. The CDR3 loop spans 12 amino acids. CDR3 DNA: TGCGCCAGCAGCTGGACAAACTATGGCTACACCTTC. Translation gives CASSWTNYGYTF.

In its sample, this clone was seen once. The rearrangement links TRBV2 to TRBJ2-3; TRBD2 agrees at 8 bases. The CDR3 consists of 14 residues. Trimming took 10 bases from V and 2 from J; bases not matched to a gene: 8. The germline CDR1 and CDR2 sequences are SNHLY and FYNNEI. Here the CDR3 DNA reads TGTGCCACCCGGGGGGGCCGGGTCACAGATACGCAGTATTTT. Its protein product is CATRGGRVTDTQYF.

This chain connects TRBV30 to TRBJ1-5; D is undetermined. With 3 bases removed from V and 6 bases from J, the gap between germline ends came to 18 bases. The CDR3 totals 15 residues. Germline V gene sequence: CDR1 GTSNPN, CDR2 SVGIG (reference sequence). CDR3 bases: TGTGCCTGGAGCTCGGGGTTAATTTCAACTCAGCCCCAGCATTTT. Translation: CAWSSGLISTQPQHF.

In DNA, the CDR3 is TGTGCCACCCGGGGACAACTAAGGACTGAAGCTTTCTTT. Translating it yields CATRGQLRTEAFF. V usage is TRBV15 and J usage is TRBJ1-1, with a weak D call TRBD1 (6 bases). Germline CDR1 and CDR2: LNHNV and YYDKDF (reference sequence). This CDR3 is built from 13 residues. Trimming took 8 bases from V and 5 from J, leaving 15 bases between them.

The chain employs TRBV5-1 and TRBJ1-2; TRBD1 is a possible D gene (6 bases). The CDR3 has 14 amino acids. Germline V gene lookup returns CDR1 SGHRS and CDR2 YFSETQ. The V end was cut by 7 bases, the J end by 4 bases, with 17 bases between. CDR3 in DNA: TGCGCCAGCGCCGATCAGGGGTCCCTCTATGGCTACACCTTC. Translation: CASADQGSLYGYTF.

This clone appeared a single time. The chain carries TRBV9 and TRBJ2-3; 11 bases map to TRBD2. Losses at the gene ends were 3 bases for V and 4 bases for J; bases not matched to a gene: 7. The CDR3 runs 16 residues. The germline CDR1 and CDR2 sequences are SGDLS and YYNGEE. This CDR3 is CASSAVSGGVSDTQYF. The CDR3 nucleotides read TGTGCCAGCAGCGCCGTTAGCGGGGGGGTATCAGATACGCAGTATTTT.

This chain connects TRBV23-1 to TRBJ2-5; TRBD1 is a possible D gene (6 bases). TRBV23-1 is an open reading frame, and its role is uncertain. Trimming stripped 4 bases from V and 1 base from J, with 10 bases between. The CDR3 contains 14 residues. The CDR3, as DNA: TGCGCCAGCAGTCGCAGGGGCCCCCAAGAGACCCAGTACTTC. Protein sequence: CASSRRGPQETQYF.

The chain links TRBV5-1 to TRBJ2-4, with 10 bases matching TRBD2. The ends lost 0 bases at V and 7 bases at J; junction bases unmatched: 10. The CDR3 sequence is 17 residues long. Germline-derived CDR1 and CDR2 are SGHRS and YFSETQ. CDR3 DNA sequence: TGCGCCAGCAGCTTGGATATAGCGGGGGGCCTCGGGAACATTCAGTACTTC. It codes for CASSLDIAGGLGNIQYF.

The chain carries TRBV7-4 and TRBJ1-4; 8 bases are a match to TRBD1. The CDR3 has 18 residues. The germline gives CDR1 SGHVT, CDR2 SQSDAQ. Trimming removed 8 bases from V and 7 bases from J; junction bases left unmatched: 21. As DNA, the CDR3 is TGTGCCAGCGCCCTCCCTCGGACACGGGGCAGGGGGCCTGAAAAACTGTTTTTT. This encodes CASALPRTRGRGPEKLFF.

The chain joins TRBV18 to TRBJ2-2; TRBD2 might be the D (6 bases). The V end lost 3 bases, the J end lost 4 bases, and 12 bases lay between the germline ends. CDR1 is KGHSH and CDR2 is LQKENI in the germline V gene. This CDR3 comprises 15 residues. DNA of the CDR3: TGTGCCAGCTCACCCAGACTAGAACTCACCGGGGAGCTGTTTTTT. Translation gives CASSPRLELTGELFF.

The rearrangement uses TRBV4-3 and TRBJ2-1, with 13 bases matching TRBD2. There are 20 residues in the CDR3. CDR1 LGHNA and CDR2 YSLEER come from the germline V gene. The junction had 15 bases not matched to a gene; V was cut back by 0 bases and J by 7 bases. CDR3 sequence reads: CASSQERQGLLAGGLNEQFF. For the CDR3, the DNA is TGCGCCAGCAGCCAAGAGAGGCAGGGCCTACTAGCGGGAGGGTTAAATGAGCAGTTCTTC.

Points on this clone: This CDR3 is also generated by other DNA sequences in the sample. The chain couples TRBV9 to TRBJ2-3; 10 nucleotides align to TRBD2. Germline assignment: CDR1 SGDLS and CDR2 YYNGEE. This CDR3 spans 15 amino acids. With V trimmed by 3 bases and J by 3 bases, 4 bases remained unmatched. The CDR3 DNA sequence: TGTGCCAGCAGCGCTAGCGGGGGAGGGACAGATACGCAGTATTTT. This sequence encodes CASSASGGGTDTQYF.

CDR3 region: CASRETSGGADTQYF. The CDR3 DNA follows: TGTGCCAGTAGGGAGACTAGCGGGGGGGCCGATACGCAGTATTTT. The chain recombines TRBV19 with TRBJ2-3, with 14 bases lining up with TRBD2. Losses at the gene ends were 6 bases for V and 6 bases for J; bases not matched to a gene: 5. CDR1 and CDR2 (germline): LNHDA, SQIVND (reference sequence). This CDR3 is built from 15 residues.